This TCR beta chain was captured by sequencing in a study of cytomegalovirus exposure and HLA in healthy donors (dated by TCRdb to the late 2010s). Regarding the complete study: According to a later analysis, the 100 to 150 validation repertoires were produced on the same platform as the 666 repertoires of the first cohort. To predict cytomegalovirus infection status, the study brought together high-throughput TCR immunosequencing, statistical association of individual TCRs with disease status, and machine learning. Besides the first cohort of roughly 640 subjects, a separate validation cohort made up of roughly 130 different subjects was used. The study aimed to test whether cataloging public T cell receptors could reveal signatures of past pathogen exposure. Overall study outcomes, separate from this receptor: The classifier was reported to diagnose cytomegalovirus status with high specificity and sensitivity in both the original cohort and the validation cohort. In a later analysis, TCRs clustered in the first cohort were found to also tend to co-occur in the roughly 120 validation repertoires, with 85% to 95% of cluster scores above 0. It was suggested by the authors that the approach could potentially be generalized to other disease states and immunological phenotypes. The study gave a list of some 150 TCR beta chains associated with cytomegalovirus. Most TCR sequences were observed very rarely across donors, whereas some public TCRs were present in many individuals. The validation cohort had no HLA typing available for a later analysis, so co-occurrence within that cohort was assessed over all 130 or so repertoires. A few of the identified cytomegalovirus-associated TCR beta chains were confirmed in vitro to be specific for cytomegalovirus antigens.

This clone was seen more than once but under ten times. Which antigen it targets is not known. No much larger clonotype is one base removed from it; base qualities were not supplied. Preparation of the library involved the immunoSEQ multiplex PCR assay. On the authors' methods: A statistical classification framework was built to diagnose cytomegalovirus status from the catalog of TCR beta chain sequences. TCRdb carries this immuneACCESS record with in-frame sequences only. Its versions omit some clonotypes, under half of them owing to an unresolved V gene in the studies checked, with the rest unexplained. Clone size and the V and J calls come from that table; the DNA yielded D and trimming. A total of 150,000 to 200,000 clones appear in this sample, about four fifths of them only once. The top ten constitute around 7% of the sample. Separate from the approximately 700-subject first cohort, the validation cohort of some 130 subjects was the group to which the donors belonged.

Trimming removed 3 bases from V and 8 bases from J, leaving 14 bases between the germline ends. The CDR3 has 14 amino acids, counting the end cysteine and phenylalanine. Only the CDR3 part of the read is kept: 42 bases, read in frame from the first base. From the germline V gene, CDR1 is MRHNA and CDR2 is SNTAGT. The rearranged chain carries TRBV6-4 and TRBJ1-3, with a weak D call of TRBD1 (5 bases match). This TCR was recovered from a young man in good health and CMV-seropositive. Material for sequencing was PBMCs. The nucleotides read TGTGCCAGCAGTGAAGGGGCGGAGGGGTACACCATATATTTT. This yields the protein CASSEGAEGYTIYF.